This T cell receptor beta chain is drawn from a study of blood T cell repertoires in COVID-19. Looking at the study overall: Acute and convalescent COVID-19 samples came from the United States, Italy and Spain. PBMCs, B-cell-depleted T cells, or T cells provided the cDNA or gDNA that made up the material.

In the authors' workflow: Using reference gene primer amplification, nucleated cell counts were estimated. Generated by immunoSEQ multiplex PCR, the TCRdb table keeps only in-frame clones and is missing some. V and J calls and clone size are copied from that table; D and trimming were computed from the DNA. Among approximately 240,000 clones, about 86% were seen once, and the ten largest hold less than 4%. The CDR3 runs 11 residues. Germline CDR1 reads KGHDR; CDR2 reads SFDVKD. Between the trimmed V and J ends, which lost 5 bases and 6 bases, there was a span of 6 bases. This TCR was sampled from a woman under 40 who had recovered from COVID-19. Sequences were obtained from peripheral blood. V gene TRBV24-1 combines with J gene TRBJ1-2, with D unclear. For the CDR3, the DNA is TGTGCCACCAGTGTCTGCGATGGCTACACCTTC. Its translation: CATSVCDGYTF.